The rows below give T cell receptor beta chains drawn from one sample of a study of metastatic and nonmetastatic thyroid tumors. Using MiXCR, TCRdb re-called clones from the PCR reads. In the table there are over 50,000 clones, 25% to 35% of which are singletons. The sequencing sample was made of blood. These receptors were obtained from a female donor with papillary thyroid cancer or a benign thyroid nodule (not recorded which). Some clones in this sample may be carry-over from other donors' samples. Both conserved end residues are part of each CDR3. The D gene is left open where the match is weak. Only part of the rows carry a size: once, few, many, or a class if the clone is expanded.

J: TRBJ2-7; size: few; D: .; V: TRBV6-4; DNA: TGTGCCAGCAGTGATTATCAGGGAGGAAACTACGAGCAGTACTTC; CDR3: CASSDYQGGNYEQYF
J: TRBJ2-1; size: .; D: .; V: TRBV11-3; DNA: TGTGCCAGCAGCTTAGGCCGGGGAGAGTACAATGAGCAGTTCTTC; CDR3: CASSLGRGEYNEQFF
J: TRBJ1-2; size: many; D: .; V: TRBV20-1; DNA: TGCAGTGCTAGGGATGTAAACGGGGTGGACTATGGCTACACCTTC; CDR3: CSARDVNGVDYGYTF
J: TRBJ2-2; size: .; D: TRBD1; V: TRBV7-8; DNA: TGTGCCAGCAGCGCATCCGGGACAGTGGATACCGGGGAGCTGTTTTTT; CDR3: CASSASGTVDTGELFF
J: TRBJ2-1; size: many; D: .; V: TRBV13; DNA: TGTGCCAGCAGCTTGGCGGGAAGCTATCACAATGAGCAGTTCTTC; CDR3: CASSLAGSYHNEQFF
J: TRBJ2-7; size: .; D: .; V: TRBV5-5; DNA: TGTGCCAGCAGCTTGGATCTGGGACCCACCGAGCAGTACTTC; CDR3: CASSLDLGPTEQYF
J: TRBJ2-7; size: .; D: .; V: TRBV28; DNA: TGTGCCAGTTCCAGCTGGTCCTACGAGCAGTACTTC; CDR3: CASSSWSYEQYF
J: TRBJ1-2; size: few; D: TRBD1; V: TRBV20-1; DNA: TGCAGTGCTTCCGGGACAGGGACCGATGGCTACACCTTC; CDR3: CSASGTGTDGYTF
J: TRBJ1-5; size: once; D: .; V: TRBV30; DNA: TGTGCCTGGAGCGGGGGCTCCATTCAGCCCCAGCATTTT; CDR3: CAWSGGSIQPQHF
J: TRBJ2-7; size: few; D: .; V: TRBV5-1; DNA: TGCGCCAGCAGCCTGTACGACAGTGCCTACGAGCAGTACTTC; CDR3: CASSLYDSAYEQYF
J: TRBJ2-7; size: few; D: .; V: TRBV6-7; DNA: TGTGCCAGCAGTCACTACGAGCAGTACTTC; CDR3: CASSHYEQYF
J: TRBJ1-1; size: many; D: .; V: TRBV4-1; DNA: TGCGCCAGCAGATCGCCGGGTCGCCCTGAAGCTTTCTTT; CDR3: CASRSPGRPEAFF
J: TRBJ1-6; size: few; D: .; V: TRBV5-1; DNA: TGCGCCAGCAGCTTGGGTCCCCAGGGACGGAATAATTCACCCCTCCACTTT; CDR3: CASSLGPQGRNNSPLHF